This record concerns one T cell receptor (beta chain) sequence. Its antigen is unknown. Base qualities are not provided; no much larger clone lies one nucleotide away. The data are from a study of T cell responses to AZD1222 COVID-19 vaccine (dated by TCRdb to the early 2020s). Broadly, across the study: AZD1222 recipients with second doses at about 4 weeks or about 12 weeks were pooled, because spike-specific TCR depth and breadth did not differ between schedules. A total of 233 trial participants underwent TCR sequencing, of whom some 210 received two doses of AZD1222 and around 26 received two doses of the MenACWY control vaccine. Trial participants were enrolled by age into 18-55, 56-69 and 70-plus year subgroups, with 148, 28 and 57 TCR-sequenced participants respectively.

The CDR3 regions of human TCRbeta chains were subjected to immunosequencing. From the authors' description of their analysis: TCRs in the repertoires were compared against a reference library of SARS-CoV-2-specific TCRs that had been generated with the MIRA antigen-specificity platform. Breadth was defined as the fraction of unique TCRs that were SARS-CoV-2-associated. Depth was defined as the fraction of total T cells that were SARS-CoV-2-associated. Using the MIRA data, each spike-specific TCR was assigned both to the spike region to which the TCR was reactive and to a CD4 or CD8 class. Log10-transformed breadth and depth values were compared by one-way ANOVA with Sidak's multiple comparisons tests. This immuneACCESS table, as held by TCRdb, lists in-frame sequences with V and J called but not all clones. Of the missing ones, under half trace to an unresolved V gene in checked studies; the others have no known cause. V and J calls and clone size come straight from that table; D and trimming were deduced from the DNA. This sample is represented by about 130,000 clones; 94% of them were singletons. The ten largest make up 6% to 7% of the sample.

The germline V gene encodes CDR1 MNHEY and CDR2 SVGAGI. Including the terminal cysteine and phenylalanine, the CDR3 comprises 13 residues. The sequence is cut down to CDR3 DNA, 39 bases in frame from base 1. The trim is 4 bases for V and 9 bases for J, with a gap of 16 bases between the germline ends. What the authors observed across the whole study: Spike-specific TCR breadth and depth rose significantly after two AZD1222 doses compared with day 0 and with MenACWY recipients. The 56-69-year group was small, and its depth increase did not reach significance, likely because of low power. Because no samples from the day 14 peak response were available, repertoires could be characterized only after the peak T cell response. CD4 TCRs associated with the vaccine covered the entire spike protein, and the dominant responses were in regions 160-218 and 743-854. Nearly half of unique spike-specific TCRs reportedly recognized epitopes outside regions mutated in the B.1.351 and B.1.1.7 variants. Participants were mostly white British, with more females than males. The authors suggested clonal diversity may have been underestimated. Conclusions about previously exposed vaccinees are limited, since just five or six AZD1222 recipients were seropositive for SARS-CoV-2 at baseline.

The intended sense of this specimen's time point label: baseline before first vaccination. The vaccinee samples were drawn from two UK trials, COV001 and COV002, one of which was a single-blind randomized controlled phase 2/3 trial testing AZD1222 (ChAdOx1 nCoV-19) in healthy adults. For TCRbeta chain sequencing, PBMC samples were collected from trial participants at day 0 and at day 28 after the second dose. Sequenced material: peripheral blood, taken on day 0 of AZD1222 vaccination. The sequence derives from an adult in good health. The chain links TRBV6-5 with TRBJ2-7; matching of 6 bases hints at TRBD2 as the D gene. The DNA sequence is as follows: TGTGCCAGCAGTTCCTACTACTCGGAGGGGCAGTACTTC. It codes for CASSSYYSEGQYF.